Following are 14 T cell receptor beta chains from one sample sequenced in a study of Ad26.COV2.S vaccination and SARS-CoV-2 variants. Regarding treatment: about 20 received Ad26.COV2.S at low or high dose, single or two shots; 5 received placebo; per-sample allocation not given. Sampling was done on day 63 after the first vaccine or placebo injection. Sequencing was performed with immunoSEQ multiplex PCR; in TCRdb, only in-frame clones are kept and a portion is missing. Of 380,000 or so clones in the sample, around 90% were seen once. The starting material was peripheral blood, obtained in a trial of Ad26.COV2.S vaccine versus placebo. These receptor sequences come from a person between 18 and 65 years old who received the Ad26.COV2.S COVID-19 vaccine or a placebo.

The rearrangement joins TRBV19 to TRBJ2-2; D gene unclear. V gave up 7 bases and J gave up 5 bases, with 14 bases separating them. Germline loops: CDR1 LNHDA, CDR2 SQIVND (reference sequence). The CDR3 sequence is 14 residues long. CDR3 DNA: TGTGCCAGTACCGGGCGACTCCGGACCGGGGAGCTGTTTTTT. The encoded protein is CASTGRLRTGELFF.

This clone appeared a few times. This chain connects TRBV5-6 to TRBJ2-3, with D possibly matching TRBD2 (6 bases). The CDR3 consists of 14 residues. Germline CDR1 and CDR2: SGHDT and YYEEEE. Trimming stripped 1 base from V and 5 bases from J, with 11 bases between. Here the CDR3 reads CASSLREAGDTQYF. CDR3 DNA: TGTGCCAGCAGCTTGAGGGAGGCTGGAGATACGCAGTATTTT.

This rearrangement joins TRBV9 to TRBJ2-7, with 7 bases aligning to TRBD2. V shed 0 bases and J 0 bases; nucleotides not matched to a gene: 9. The length of the CDR3 is 17 residues. Germline CDR1 and CDR2: SGDLS and YYNGEE. The CDR3 region has the DNA TGTGCCAGCAGCGTAGGTCGGAGGACTAGGGGCTCCTACGAGCAGTACTTC. Translating it yields CASSVGRRTRGSYEQYF.

The chain uses TRBV7-9 and TRBJ1-3; D gene ambiguous. Germline-derived CDR1 and CDR2 are SEHNR and FQNEAQ (reference sequence). This CDR3 spans 14 amino acids. V lost 5 bases and J lost 0, with 8 bases in between. The CDR3 is CASSESISGNTIYF. CDR3 nucleotides: TGTGCCAGCAGCGAAAGTATCTCTGGAAACACCATATATTTT.

The CDR3 protein is CASSLRNPVGTEAFF. The CDR3 DNA reads as TGTGCCAGCAGCTTACGGAATCCAGTAGGCACTGAAGCTTTCTTT. This chain links TRBV7-8 with TRBJ1-1, with no clear D. CDR1 is SGHVS and CDR2 is FQNEAQ in the germline V gene. There are 15 residues in the CDR3. V was trimmed by 2 bases and J by 4 bases, leaving 14 bases between them.

The chain recombines TRBV6-5 with TRBJ1-1; unclear D gene. The CDR3 loop spans 15 amino acids. Germline V CDR1 and CDR2: MNHEY, SVGAGI. The V end was cut by 0 bases, the J end by 0 bases, with 8 bases between. CDR3 region: CASSYSASMNTEAFF. CDR3 DNA: TGTGCCAGCAGTTACTCTGCCAGCATGAACACTGAAGCTTTCTTT.

The V and J genes are TRBV6-2 or TRBV6-3 and TRBJ2-7; perhaps TRBD2 as D (5 bases). With 5 bases removed from V and 5 bases from J, the gap between germline ends came to 16 bases. The V gene's germline CDR1 is MNHEY and CDR2 SVGEGT. The CDR3 extends over 14 amino acids. CDR3 loop: CASSQLGSYDEQYF. CDR3 nucleotides: TGTGCCAGCAGTCAACTAGGATCCTACGACGAGCAGTACTTC.

The chain couples TRBV19 to TRBJ1-1, with D maybe TRBD1 (5 bases). The CDR3 extends over 12 amino acids. From germline, CDR1 is LNHDA and CDR2 SQIVND (reference sequence). In nucleotides, the CDR3 is TGTGCTTCTAGCTCGACAGCATTAAAAGCTTTCTTT. It yields the protein CASSSTALKAFF.

The chain has TRBV4-3 and TRBJ1-2; D ambiguous. CDR1 and CDR2 (germline): LGHNA, YSLEER. This CDR3 spans 14 amino acids. Trimming took off 1 base at V and 9 bases at J, with 15 bases between the two ends. The CDR3 loop reads CASSQVPEPRSYTF. The CDR3 nucleotides are TGCGCCAGCAGCCAAGTCCCGGAACCTAGAAGCTACACCTTC.

This sequence joins TRBV28 and TRBJ1-1; D unclear. CDR1 is MDHEN, CDR2 SYDVKM, per germline. V lost 5 bases and J 5 bases, leaving 18 bases between the germline ends. The CDR3 has 15 residues. CDR3 sequence (DNA): TGTGCCAGCAGTCATCGACTACACGGTTGGACTGAAGCTTTCTTT. Translated, it gives CASSHRLHGWTEAFF. Filled out from reference TRBV28 and TRBJ1-1, the complete variable domain reads DVKVTQSSRYLVKRTGEKVFLECVQDMDHENMFWYRQDPGLGLRLIYFSYDVKMKEKGDIPEGYSVSREKKERFSLILESASTNQTSMYLCASSHRLHGWTEAFFGQGTRLTVV.

This chain links TRBV27 with TRBJ2-1, with a tentative D call TRBD1 (6 bases). CDR1 and CDR2 (germline): MNHEY, SMNVEV (reference sequence). The CDR3 sequence is 15 residues long. V lost 5 bases and J lost 0, with 11 bases in between. CDR3 coding DNA: TGTGCCAGCAGTATCCAGGGGAGCTCCTACAATGAGCAGTTCTTC. It codes for CASSIQGSSYNEQFF.

The chain joins TRBV7-8 to TRBJ2-6, with D unresolved. V lost 3 bases, J lost 0 bases, and 12 bases lay in between. The germline V gene has CDR1 SGHVS and CDR2 FQNEAQ. There are 17 residues in the CDR3. The CDR3 is CASSFPGQSSGANVLTF. The CDR3 nucleotides read TGTGCCAGCAGCTTTCCGGGTCAGTCCTCTGGGGCCAACGTCCTGACTTTC. The full variable domain, rest sourced from reference TRBV7-8 and TRBJ2-6, is GAGVSQSPRYKVAKRGQDVALRCDPISGHVSLFWYQQALGQGPEFLTYFQNEAQLDKSGLPSDRFFAERPEGSVSTLKIQRTQQEDSAVYLCASSFPGQSSGANVLTFGAGSRLTVL.

The chain joins TRBV29-1 to TRBJ1-4, with TRBD1 matching over 8 bases. This CDR3 contains 14 residues. V shed 6 bases and J 7 bases; nucleotides not matched to a gene: 10. Germline-derived CDR1 and CDR2 are SQVTM and ANQGSEA. The CDR3 reads CSVTPTGEGEKLFF. The CDR3 region has the DNA TGCAGCGTCACACCGACAGGGGAGGGTGAAAAACTGTTTTTT.

The chain's CDR3 is CASSSHSGTGGNQPQHF. The CDR3 nucleotides are TGTGCCAGCAGTTCACACTCCGGGACAGGGGGCAATCAGCCCCAGCATTTT. The V gene is TRBV6-2 or TRBV6-3, the J gene TRBJ1-5, with 10 bases identical to TRBD1. Germline assignment: CDR1 MNHEY and CDR2 SVGEGT. Unmatched junction bases numbered 8, after V lost 4 bases and J lost 2 bases. The CDR3 consists of 17 residues.